In its sample, the clone carrying this T cell receptor (beta chain) was seen many times. This sample stems from a study of T cells in Graves' hyperthyroidism and ophthalmopathy. Amplified TCR beta CDR3 regions came from RNA transcripts. The study used the HTBI primer set for a first-round RT-PCR of the TCR CDR3. TCRdb re-called the multiplex PCR reads with MiXCR, one entry per CDR3 protein. Of around 290,000 distinct CDR3 sequences in the sample, roughly 15% were seen once. The CDR3 runs to 13 residues. V lost 3 bases to trimming and J lost 4 bases; unmatched junction nucleotides: 1. Sequenced material: blood. The chain recombines TRBV12-3 or TRBV12-4 with TRBJ1-1; 8 positions agree with TRBD1. This receptor was obtained from a woman in her forties with Graves' hyperthyroidism. The CDR3 DNA is TGTGCCAGCAGTTTCGGGACAGGCACTGAAGCTTTCTTT. Translated, it gives CASSFGTGTEAFF.